The text below deals with one TCR beta chain. The record originates from a study of blood T cells in healthy people across ages. Using a J-beta primer mix together with a sample-barcoded 5' primer, a second PCR was run for about 6 to 12 cycles. TCRdb fed the 5' RACE reads into MiXCR, producing one record per CDR3 protein. The sample has some 760,000 distinct CDR3 sequences; around 25% are singletons. The same specimen was also included in a second study, on T cells of mothers and their children.

The TCR comes from a boy younger than 18 in good health. Sequenced material: blood.

The CDR3 nucleotides are TGTGCCAGCACCCTCCCTGGGTCGGCCAAAAACATTCAGTACTTC. Its protein is CASTLPGSAKNIQYF. The chain joins TRBV28 to TRBJ2-4; D unresolved. The CDR3 runs to 15 residues. V was clipped by 7 bases and J by 1 base, with 14 bases between them. From germline, CDR1 is MDHEN and CDR2 SYDVKM.